This T cell receptor beta chain originates from a study of control samples from healthy donors and cancer patients. Germline V gene data show CDR1 as SNHLY and CDR2 as FYNNEI. This CDR3 comprises 15 residues. Between the trimmed V and J ends, which lost 4 bases and 0 bases, there was a span of 9 bases. Data came from immunoSEQ multiplex PCR; TCRdb stores just in-frame clones and leaves some out. The listing records fewer than 250,000 clones. The chain couples TRBV2 to TRBJ1-4; maybe TRBD1 (5 bases). Input material: blood. The sequence was collected from a woman aged 30 to 39 in good health. In DNA form, the CDR3 reads TGTGCCAGCAGTGGTACAGGATCAACTAATGAAAAACTGTTTTTT. Translating gives CASSGTGSTNEKLFF.